This TCR beta chain comes out of a study of breast tumors, draining lymph nodes, adjacent tissues. Findings and limits, study-wide: The data were judged consistent with most tumor T cells coming from lymph node and expanding in tumor. Compared with lymph nodes, tumors were less diverse; compared with nontumor tissue, more. Tumor T cell lymph node origin was a supported hypothesis, not proven. Tumor and nontumor repertoires were significantly more similar in luminal-like than in basal-like breast cancer.

CDR3 size: 18 residues. The V gene end was trimmed by 1 base and the J gene end by 6 bases; junction bases not matched to a gene: 10. Axillary draining lymph nodes of breast cancer patients supplied the node samples. With regard to this clonotype: Its antigen is as yet unknown.

TCRdb reanalysed the multiplex PCR reads using MiXCR and keeps one entry per CDR3 protein. The sample holds about 140,000 distinct CDR3 sequences; over 25% are singletons and the top ten take less than 2.5%. The sample taken for sequencing was axillary lymph node tissue. The chain carries TRBV12-3 or TRBV12-4 and TRBJ2-7; 15 bases align to TRBD2. The sequence came from a female donor with breast cancer. Some clones in this sample may be carry-over from other donors' samples. CDR3 sequence: CASSLVIRTSGGAGEQYF. CDR3 sequence (DNA): TGTGCCAGCAGTTTAGTGATCCGGACTAGCGGGGGGGCCGGCGAGCAGTACTTC.